This TCR beta chain was sequenced in a study of monozygotic twins with inflammatory bowel disease. Germline loops: CDR1 MNHEY, CDR2 SMNVEV (reference sequence). CDR3 length: 16 amino acids. TCRdb reprocessed the 5' RACE reads and keeps a single row for each CDR3 protein, giving no DNA. Its listing shows a few hundred thousand distinct CDR3 sequences. This receptor was identified in a human donor with ulcerative colitis or Crohn's disease, or a healthy co-twin of an affected twin (not recorded which). Sequencing was performed on blood. The rearrangement links TRBV27 to TRBJ1-4; TCRdb names TRBD1, which stays unverified in the absence of DNA. This CDR3 reads CASSRGTGATNEKLFF.